The clone carrying this T cell receptor (beta chain) was counted a single time. Its antigen is unknown. This table comes from immunoSEQ multiplex PCR, and its TCRdb copy is limited to in-frame clones, with some not included. The sample has millions of clones; more than 85% are singletons. This entry belongs to a study of shared clonotypes between healthy human individuals. On the study more broadly: Used for every donor were three CD4 naive, three CD4 memory, two CD8 naive and one CD8 memory plate. Broader study findings: Unshared clonotypes carried lower generation probabilities than those common to all four donors. Estimated clonotype richness was generally higher in naive than memory subsets.

V trimming: 4 bases; J trimming: 4 bases; junction bases outside the gene matches: 10. Per germline, CDR1 ENHRY and CDR2 SYGVKD. This CDR3 spans 16 amino acids. The sequenced material came from naive CD4+ T cells from PBMCs. Subset here: CD45RA+ positively selected. The TCR originated in a man aged 18 to 35 in good health. Some clones in this sample may be carry-over from other donors' samples. The chain is built from TRBV10-3 and TRBJ2-1; 7 nucleotides align to TRBD1. The CDR3 here is CAISARTGELYNEQFF. In nucleotides, the CDR3 is TGTGCCATCAGTGCCCGGACAGGCGAATTGTACAATGAGCAGTTCTTC.